This T cell receptor (beta chain) is from a study of blood T cell repertoires in COVID-19. Study background: Researchers got acute and convalescent COVID-19 samples from the United States, Italy and Spain.

Ages ranged from about 18 to 89 years, with residence in approximately 25 US areas. Grouping used clinical history reported by participants in a survey and questionnaire. Authors' analysis steps: By means of reference gene primer amplification, nucleated cell counts were estimated. Produced via immunoSEQ multiplex PCR; TCRdb's table is partial and in-frame only. That table is the source of V, J and clone size, and D and trimming were worked out from the DNA. The data hold around 250,000 clones, with over 80% observed a single time. The length of the CDR3 is 16 residues. Germline values: CDR1 KGHSH, CDR2 LQKENI. Trimming took 6 bases from V and 6 from J; bases not matched to a gene: 14.

This clonotype was obtained from a woman in her 30s with acute COVID-19. The specimen was PBMCs or T cells enriched from blood (not recorded which). The J gene is TRBJ2-7, the V gene TRBV18; 10 bases are a match to TRBD2. The CDR3 region has the DNA TGTGCCAGCTCCCGAGCGACAGGGACTAGCGTTCTCGAGCAGTACTTC. Its protein product is CASSRATGTSVLEQYF.